Presented here are 5 T cell receptor beta chains from one specimen sequenced in a study of T cells in Graves' hyperthyroidism and ophthalmopathy. The TCR beta CDR3 regions underwent amplification using RNA transcripts as the source. Carried out on the TCR CDR3, a first-round RT-PCR used the HTBI primer set. Each CDR3 protein gets one entry after TCRdb re-called the multiplex PCR reads with MiXCR. In the table there are about 400,000 distinct CDR3 sequences, 14% of which are singletons. Sequences were obtained from blood. The receptors were sampled from a woman aged 25 to 39 with Graves' ophthalmopathy.

There are many counts of this clonotype. Here the CDR3 DNA reads TGTGCCAGCAGAAGAAGCTCCTACGAGCAGTACTTC. Translation: CASRRSSYEQYF. This chain connects TRBV28 to TRBJ2-7; no clear D gene. With 6 bases removed from V and 0 bases from J, the gap between germline ends came to 6 bases. This CDR3 comprises 12 residues. The germline V gene has CDR1 MDHEN and CDR2 SYDVKM. Full variable domain (rest looked up from reference TRBV28 and TRBJ2-7): DVKVTQSSRYLVKRTGEKVFLECVQDMDHENMFWYRQDPGLGLRLIYFSYDVKMKEKGDIPEGYSVSREKKERFSLILESASTNQTSMYLCASRRSSYEQYFGPGTRLTVT.

The sample holds many counts of this clonotype. V and J are TRBV29-1 and TRBJ1-5; no clear D gene. V gave up 6 bases and J gave up 4 bases, with 13 bases separating them. Germline values: CDR1 SQVTM, CDR2 ANQGSEA. There are 13 residues in the CDR3. The CDR3 loop reads CSVATALNQPQHF. CDR3 bases: TGCAGCGTGGCGACTGCTTTGAATCAGCCCCAGCATTTT.

This clonotype occurred many times. The chain has TRBV3-1 and TRBJ1-1; D is unclear. The CDR3 contains 14 residues. The germline gives CDR1 LGHDT, CDR2 YNNKEL (reference sequence). V was pared by 0 bases and J by 0 bases, with 5 bases between. CDR3 DNA: TGTGCCAGCAGCCAAGATCAGTTGAACACTGAAGCTTTCTTT. Translation: CASSQDQLNTEAFF. The whole variable domain, filled in from reference TRBV3-1 and TRBJ1-1, reads DTAVSQTPKYLVTQMGNDKSIKCEQNLGHDTMYWYKQDSKKFLKIMFSYNNKELIINETVPNRFSPKSPDKAHLNLHINSLELGDSAVYFCASSQDQLNTEAFFGQGTRLTVV.

This clonotype was counted ten times or more. The rearrangement joins TRBV28 to TRBJ2-1, with a weak D call TRBD2 (6 bases). V was pared by 7 bases and J by 2 bases, with 12 bases between. In germline, CDR1 is MDHEN, CDR2 SYDVKM. CDR3 size: 14 residues. The CDR3 bases are TGTGCCAGCAAGGCGGGGCCCACCTACAATGAGCAGTTCTTC. This codes for CASKAGPTYNEQFF. Supplemented by reference TRBV28 and TRBJ2-1, the full variable domain reads DVKVTQSSRYLVKRTGEKVFLECVQDMDHENMFWYRQDPGLGLRLIYFSYDVKMKEKGDIPEGYSVSREKKERFSLILESASTNQTSMYLCASKAGPTYNEQFFGPGTRLTVL.

This clonotype was picked up many times. The chain employs TRBV6-1 and TRBJ1-4, with D perhaps TRBD1 (5 bases). Germline V gene sequence: CDR1 MNHNS, CDR2 SASEGT. CDR3 length equals 16 residues. V was pared by 1 base and J by 8 bases, with 17 bases between. The CDR3 region has the DNA TGTGCCAGCAGTGAAGTGGTGGGGGACGTCCAAGAAAAACTGTTTTTT. This encodes CASSEVVGDVQEKLFF.